The entry below gives a single TCR beta chain sequence along with its context. This entry is derived from a study of blood T cell repertoires in COVID-19. The CDR3 extends over 13 amino acids. Germline assignment: CDR1 LNHDA and CDR2 SQIVND (reference sequence). Trimming took off 4 bases at V and 4 bases at J, with 11 bases between the two ends. Original processing methods: Nucleated cell number was recorded as an estimate derived from reference gene primer amplification. Some clones are missing from TCRdb's copy, which holds only in-frame ones; the method was immunoSEQ multiplex PCR. The V and J calls and the clone size are those of that table, but D and trimming were determined from the DNA. The profile shows 50,000 to 75,000 clones, 80% of them singletons.

This TCR came from a man between 60 and 75 years old with acute or convalescent COVID-19. Sequencing used peripheral blood. V usage is TRBV19 and J usage is TRBJ2-7, with D maybe TRBD1 (5 bases). CDR3 sequence reads: CASSSRPGYEQYF. DNA of the CDR3: TGTGCCAGTAGTAGCAGGCCAGGGTACGAGCAGTACTTC.